These T cell receptor beta chains were read from a single sample in a study of blood T cell repertoires in COVID-19. The protocol was immunoSEQ multiplex PCR, while the TCRdb copy is restricted to in-frame clones and leaves out a portion. The table has about 140,000 clones, around 80% seen once. Sequencing was done on a sample of peripheral blood. The receptors stem from a man aged 60 to 69 with acute or convalescent COVID-19. Each CDR3 is given with its conserved first and last residue. A D gene is named only where the DNA matches it firmly. The size field is filled for only some rows; it gives once, few, many or a size class.

TRBV4-2	TRBJ2-7	.	once	TGTGCCAGCAGCCAAGTCGGTGGAGACGAGCAGTACTTC	CASSQVGGDEQYF
TRBV10-3	TRBJ2-7	TRBD2	.	TGTGCCATCGGGAGGGGAGCCTTCGAGCAGTACTTC	CAIGRGAFEQYF
TRBV2	TRBJ2-2	TRBD1	many	TGTGCCAGCAGTGAAGGGGGACAGGGATTTCACACCGGGGAGCTGTTTTTT	CASSEGGQGFHTGELFF
TRBV24-1	TRBJ2-1	TRBD2	.	TGTGCCACCAGTGATGCGCTAGCGGGGGGATACAATGAGCAGTTCTTC	CATSDALAGGYNEQFF
TRBV30	TRBJ2-5	.	.	TGTGCCTGGAACAGTGGCCAAGAGACCCAGTACTTC	CAWNSGQETQYF
TRBV4-2	TRBJ1-2	TRBD1	.	TGTGCCAGCAGCCAGGAAGGACAGGGGGCAAGCGGCTACACCTTC	CASSQEGQGASGYTF
TRBV27	TRBJ1-5	TRBD1	.	TGTGCCAGCCGGGGGACAGGAGGCAATCAGCCCCAGCATTTT	CASRGTGGNQPQHF
TRBV5-4	TRBJ1-2	.	few	TGTGCCAGCAGCTTAAATATAGGGGATGGCTACACCTTC	CASSLNIGDGYTF
TRBV7-9	TRBJ1-2	.	.	TGTGCCAGCAGCTTAGGTCGGACATTTAGCGGCTACACCTTC	CASSLGRTFSGYTF
TRBV29-1	TRBJ2-7	.	once	TGCAGCGTTGCGGGGGACAGCACCTACGAGCAGTACTTC	CSVAGDSTYEQYF
TRBV10-3	TRBJ2-1	.	.	TGTGCCATCAGTCAAGTACAGGATGAGCAGTTCTTC	CAISQVQDEQFF
TRBV27	TRBJ1-1	.	.	TGTGCCAGCAGTTTATCACGGGGGGCGCCTAACACTGAAGCTTTCTTT	CASSLSRGAPNTEAFF
TRBV5-1	TRBJ2-2	.	.	TGCGCCAGCAGCTTGGGTCGGGGGAGGACCGGGGAGCTGTTTTTT	CASSLGRGRTGELFF
TRBV28	TRBJ1-4	.	.	TGTGCCAGCAGTGGACAGTTTAATAACGGTGAAAAACTGTTTTTT	CASSGQFNNGEKLFF
TRBV7-3	TRBJ2-3	TRBD2	.	TGTGCCAGCAGCTTGACTAGCGCGGTCACAGATACGCAGTATTTT	CASSLTSAVTDTQYF
TRBV14	TRBJ2-1	TRBD1	.	TGTGCCAGCAGCCCAGGGGGAAGGTCTGACAATGAGCAGTTCTTC	CASSPGGRSDNEQFF
TRBV13	TRBJ1-1	TRBD1	few	TGTGCCAGCAGCGGACGGACAGGGGCCACTGAAGCTTTCTTT	CASSGRTGATEAFF
TRBV18	TRBJ1-2	.	.	TGTGCCAGCCGGACAGAAACCTATGGCTACACCTTC	CASRTETYGYTF
TRBV28	TRBJ1-1	.	.	TGTGCCAGCAGGTCCCTTAGCGGGGGCCATAACACTGAAGCTTTCTTT	CASRSLSGGHNTEAFF
TRBV7-9	TRBJ1-2	.	.	TGTGCCAGCAGCTTAGGGGACTTAGGCTACACCTTC	CASSLGDLGYTF
TRBV6-2/TRBV6-3	TRBJ1-1	.	.	TGTGCCAGCAGCTGGGGCCCCACTGAAGCTTTCTTT	CASSWGPTEAFF
TRBV28	TRBJ1-6	.	few	TGTGCCAGCAGTTTGACGGTCAGGTCACCCCTCCACTTT	CASSLTVRSPLHF
TRBV6-5	TRBJ1-5	.	few	TGTGCCAGCAGTTACTTCGGGAGAGGGCCCCAGCATTTT	CASSYFGRGPQHF
TRBV4-3	TRBJ1-2	.	.	TGCGCCAGCAGCCAAGAGAAAGGGAGTAACTATGGCTACACCTTC	CASSQEKGSNYGYTF